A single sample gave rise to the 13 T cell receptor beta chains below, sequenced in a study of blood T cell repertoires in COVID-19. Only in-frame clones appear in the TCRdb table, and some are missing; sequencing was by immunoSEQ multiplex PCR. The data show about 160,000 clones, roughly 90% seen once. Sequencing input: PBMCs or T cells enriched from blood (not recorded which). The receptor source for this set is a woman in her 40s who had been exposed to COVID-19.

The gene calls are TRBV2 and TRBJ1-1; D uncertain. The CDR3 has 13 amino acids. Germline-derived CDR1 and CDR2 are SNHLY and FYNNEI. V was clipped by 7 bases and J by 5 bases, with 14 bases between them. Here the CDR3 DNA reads TGTGCCAGCATTAGAGCGTCGGGGACTGAAGCTTTCTTT. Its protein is CASIRASGTEAFF.

The chain's CDR3 is CASSPQGQNTGELFF. CDR3 nucleotides: TGTGCCAGCAGCCCGCAGGGACAAAACACCGGGGAGCTGTTTTTT. The chain is built from TRBV28 and TRBJ2-2; D is possibly TRBD1 (6 bases). The V and J ends lost 6 bases and 2 bases respectively, with 13 bases between them. This CDR3 is built from 15 residues. CDR1 MDHEN and CDR2 SYDVKM come from the germline V gene. Looking up the rest from reference TRBV28 and TRBJ2-2 gives the full variable domain: DVKVTQSSRYLVKRTGEKVFLECVQDMDHENMFWYRQDPGLGLRLIYFSYDVKMKEKGDIPEGYSVSREKKERFSLILESASTNQTSMYLCASSPQGQNTGELFFGEGSRLTVL.

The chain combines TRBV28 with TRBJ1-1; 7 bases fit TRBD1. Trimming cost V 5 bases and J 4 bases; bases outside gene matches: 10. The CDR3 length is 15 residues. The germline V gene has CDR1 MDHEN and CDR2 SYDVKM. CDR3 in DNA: TGTGCCAGCAGTAAAACCGGGACAGTACTCACTGAAGCTTTCTTT. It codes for CASSKTGTVLTEAFF.

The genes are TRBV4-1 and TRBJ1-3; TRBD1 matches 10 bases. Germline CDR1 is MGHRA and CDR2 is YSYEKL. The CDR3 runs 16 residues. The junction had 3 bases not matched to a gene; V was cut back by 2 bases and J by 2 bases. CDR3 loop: CASSQTGTGAGNTIYF. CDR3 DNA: TGCGCCAGCAGCCAAACGGGGACAGGGGCTGGAAACACCATATATTTT.

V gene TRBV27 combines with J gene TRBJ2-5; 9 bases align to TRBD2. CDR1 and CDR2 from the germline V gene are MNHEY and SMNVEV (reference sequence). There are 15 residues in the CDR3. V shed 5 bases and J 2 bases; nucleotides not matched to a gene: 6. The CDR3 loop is CASSPGLARQETQYF. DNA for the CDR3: TGTGCCAGCAGTCCGGGACTAGCACGACAAGAGACCCAGTACTTC.

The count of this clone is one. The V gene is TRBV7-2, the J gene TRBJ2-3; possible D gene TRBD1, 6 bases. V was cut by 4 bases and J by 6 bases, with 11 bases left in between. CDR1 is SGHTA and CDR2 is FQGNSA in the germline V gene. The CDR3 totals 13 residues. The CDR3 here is CASSSGTTDTQYF. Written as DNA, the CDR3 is TGTGCCAGCAGCTCCGGGACAACCGATACGCAGTATTTT.

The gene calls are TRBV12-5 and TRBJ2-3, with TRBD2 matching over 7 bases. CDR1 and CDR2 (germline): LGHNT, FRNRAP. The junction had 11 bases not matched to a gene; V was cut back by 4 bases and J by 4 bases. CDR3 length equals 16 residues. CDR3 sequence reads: CASGSLGAGESDTQYF. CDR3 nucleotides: TGTGCTAGTGGTTCCCTAGGGGCGGGAGAATCAGATACGCAGTATTTT.

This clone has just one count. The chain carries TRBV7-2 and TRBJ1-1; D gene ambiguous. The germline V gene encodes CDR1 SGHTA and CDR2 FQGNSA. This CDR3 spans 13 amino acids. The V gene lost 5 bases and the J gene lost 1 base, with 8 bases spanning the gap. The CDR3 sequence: CASSPTRNTEAFF. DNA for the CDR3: TGTGCCAGCAGCCCTACGAGGAACACTGAAGCTTTCTTT.

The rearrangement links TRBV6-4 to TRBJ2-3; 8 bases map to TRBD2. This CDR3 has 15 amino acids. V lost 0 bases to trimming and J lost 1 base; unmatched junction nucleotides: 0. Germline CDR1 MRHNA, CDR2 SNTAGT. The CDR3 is CASSDSSGGTDTQYF. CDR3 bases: TGTGCCAGCAGTGACTCTAGCGGGGGCACAGATACGCAGTATTTT.

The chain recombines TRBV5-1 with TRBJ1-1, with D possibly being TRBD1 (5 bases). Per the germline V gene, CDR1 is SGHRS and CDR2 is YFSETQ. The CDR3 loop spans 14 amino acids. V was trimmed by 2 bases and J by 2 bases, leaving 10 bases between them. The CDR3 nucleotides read TGCGCCAGCAGCTTTTTCGACAGTAACACTGAAGCTTTCTTT. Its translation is CASSFFDSNTEAFF.

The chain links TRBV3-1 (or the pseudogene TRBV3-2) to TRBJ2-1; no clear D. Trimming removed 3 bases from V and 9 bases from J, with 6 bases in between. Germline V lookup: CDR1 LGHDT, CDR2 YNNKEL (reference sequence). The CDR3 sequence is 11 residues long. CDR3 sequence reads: CASSHSLEQFF. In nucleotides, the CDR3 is TGTGCCAGCAGCCATAGCCTTGAGCAGTTCTTC.

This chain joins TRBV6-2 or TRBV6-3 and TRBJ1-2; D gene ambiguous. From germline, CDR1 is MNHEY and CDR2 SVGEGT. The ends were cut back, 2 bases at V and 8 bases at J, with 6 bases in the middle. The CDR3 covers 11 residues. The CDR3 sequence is CASSYTYGYTF. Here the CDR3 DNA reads TGTGCCAGCAGTTACACCTACGGCTACACCTTC.

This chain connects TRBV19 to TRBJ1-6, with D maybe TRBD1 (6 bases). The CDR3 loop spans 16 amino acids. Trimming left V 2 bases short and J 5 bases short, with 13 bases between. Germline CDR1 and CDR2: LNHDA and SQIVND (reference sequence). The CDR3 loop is CASSITSGTNNSPLHF. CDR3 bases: TGTGCCAGTAGTATAACTTCCGGGACAAATAATTCACCCCTCCACTTT.